Each of the 24 T cell receptor beta chains below was sequenced from the same sample in a study of CD8 T cells in ankylosing spondylitis. No antigens are known for them. Each CDR3 protein is one row after TCRdb ran MiXCR on the 5' RACE reads. The top ten hold roughly 15% of the sample, which has some 330,000 distinct CDR3 sequences, 8% seen once. General study points: Seemingly characteristic of ankylosing spondylitis blood was a TCR beta motif consisting of under 10 highly homologous variants.

The sequencing sample was made of blood, either unsorted or a sorted T cell fraction (not recorded which). These receptors came from a male donor with ankylosing spondylitis.

This clonotype was seen only a few times. The J gene is TRBJ2-7, the V gene TRBV7-2; maybe TRBD2 (6 bases). The CDR3 contains 15 residues. V was trimmed by 1 base and J by 2 bases, leaving 12 bases between them. Germline V lookup: CDR1 SGHTA, CDR2 FQGNSA. The CDR3 protein is CASSLVGGTPYEQYF. DNA of the CDR3: TGTGCCAGCAGCTTAGTCGGGGGAACCCCCTACGAGCAGTACTTC.

This chain connects TRBV10-3 to TRBJ2-5; 13 nucleotides match TRBD2. J was trimmed by 1 base and V by 6 bases; bases with no gene match: 2. CDR1 ENHRY and CDR2 SYGVKD come from the germline V gene. The CDR3 has 15 amino acids. The CDR3 spells CAISGTSGVQETQYF. Here the CDR3 DNA reads TGTGCCATCAGCGGGACTAGCGGGGTCCAAGAGACCCAGTACTTC.

This clonotype was counted only a few times. The J gene is TRBJ1-5, the V gene TRBV6-1; 7 nucleotides line up with TRBD1. Germline CDR1 reads MNHNS; CDR2 reads SASEGT. V gave up 1 base and J gave up 7 bases; unmatched junction bases: 7. The CDR3 is 15 amino acids. The chain's CDR3 is CASSEGATGTQPQHF. DNA for the CDR3: TGTGCCAGCAGTGAAGGGGCGACAGGGACGCAGCCCCAGCATTTT.

This clonotype was detected a few times. The chain combines TRBV6-1 with TRBJ2-2; 7 positions agree with TRBD1. The CDR3 has 17 residues. V trimming: 6 bases; J trimming: 4 bases; junction bases outside the gene matches: 14. The germline V gene has CDR1 MNHNS and CDR2 SASEGT. CDR3 DNA: TGTGCCAGCAGACCTGCTCCGGGACAGAGGTTCACCGGGGAGCTGTTTTTT. Protein sequence: CASRPAPGQRFTGELFF.

The table lists this clonotype with many counts. The chain uses TRBV29-1 and TRBJ2-1; possible D gene TRBD2, 5 bases. Germline V gene lookup returns CDR1 SQVTM and CDR2 ANQGSEA. Trimming removed 0 bases from V and 2 bases from J, with 14 bases in between. CDR3 length: 16 residues. DNA of the CDR3: TGCAGCGTTGAAGATCCTGTCAGCGGTCCCTACAATGAGCAGTTCTTC. As protein: CSVEDPVSGPYNEQFF.

This clonotype was observed at least ten times. The V and J genes are TRBV7-9 and TRBJ2-7, with D possibly being TRBD1 (5 bases). V was shortened by 8 bases and J by 2 bases, with 13 bases between the two germline ends. CDR3 length: 13 amino acids. CDR1 and CDR2 (germline): SEHNR, FQNEAQ (reference sequence). The CDR3 nucleotides read TGTGCCAGCTCCCATCAGGGAACCTACGAGCAGTACTTC. Protein: CASSHQGTYEQYF. Based on the CDR3 plus reference TRBV7-9 and TRBJ2-7, the full variable domain is DTGVSQNPRHKITKRGQNVTFRCDPISEHNRLYWYRQTLGQGPEFLTYFQNEAQLEKSRLLSDRFSAERPKGSFSTLEIQRTEQGDSAMYLCASSHQGTYEQYFGPGTRLTVT.

CDR3 DNA sequence: TGTGCCAGCAGTTACGGTAACATAGCGGGAGATTATGAGACCCAGTACTTC. Amino acids: CASSYGNIAGDYETQYF. The V gene is TRBV6-5, the J gene TRBJ2-5; 9 bases are a match to TRBD2. The CDR3 is made up of 17 amino acids. Unmatched junction bases numbered 12, after V lost 2 bases and J lost 5 bases. The germline V gene has CDR1 MNHEY and CDR2 SVGAGI.

J is TRBJ1-3 and V is TRBV12-3 or TRBV12-4; D not resolved. The ends were cut back, 6 bases at V and 0 bases at J, with 15 bases in the middle. This CDR3 is built from 16 residues. CDR3 nucleotides: TGTGCCAGCAGACGCCGCGGACCGAACTCTGGAAACACCATATATTTT. It is translated as CASRRRGPNSGNTIYF.

The rearrangement joins TRBV2 to TRBJ1-5; tentatively, D is TRBD1 (5 bases). Germline V CDR1 and CDR2: SNHLY, FYNNEI. The V gene lost 6 bases and the J gene lost 3 bases, with 15 bases spanning the gap. The CDR3 consists of 15 residues. CDR3 coding DNA: TGTGCCAGCAGGAGTGACGGGGACCTCAATCAGCCCCAGCATTTT. The encoded protein is CASRSDGDLNQPQHF.

This clonotype was recorded a few times. The CDR3 coding sequence is TGTGCCAGCAGCTCCGGCCTGGGACTACCAGGAGAGACCCAGTACTTC. This translates into CASSSGLGLPGETQYF. J is TRBJ2-5 and V is TRBV7-3, with 7 positions matching TRBD2. The CDR3 runs 16 residues. Germline-derived CDR1 and CDR2 are SGHTA and FQGTGA. After removal of 4 bases from V and 4 bases from J, the junction contained 12 bases not matched to a gene.

The CDR3 region has the DNA TGTGCCAGCAGCCCTGAGGGGCGGTGGAGCAATCAGCCCCAGCATTTT. This translates into CASSPEGRWSNQPQHF. The genes are TRBV28 and TRBJ1-5, with a possible D match to TRBD1 (5 bases). The CDR3 sequence is 16 residues long. Germline V gene data show CDR1 as MDHEN and CDR2 as SYDVKM. V lost 6 bases, J lost 1 base, and 16 bases lay in between.

In this sample, this clonotype turned up a few times. J is TRBJ2-1 and V is TRBV5-1; D assignment may be TRBD1 or TRBD2 (5 bases each). The germline V and J ends were trimmed by 4 bases and 5 bases, with 16 bases remaining between them. This CDR3 region has 15 residues. Germline V gene lookup returns CDR1 SGHRS and CDR2 YFSETQ. The CDR3 here is CASSPDLSGNNEQFF. The CDR3 nucleotides read TGCGCCAGCAGCCCGGACTTGTCAGGGAACAATGAGCAGTTCTTC. Complete variable domain (other parts from reference TRBV5-1 and TRBJ2-1): KAGVTQTPRYLIKTRGQQVTLSCSPISGHRSVSWYQQTPGQGLQFLFEYFSETQRNKGNFPGRFSGRQFSNSRSEMNVSTLELGDSALYLCASSPDLSGNNEQFFGPGTRLTVL.

Only a few counts were recorded for this clonotype. The genes are TRBV10-3 and TRBJ1-4; D unclear. Trimming removed 5 bases at V and 3 bases at J, with 13 bases between. Germline CDR1 ENHRY, CDR2 SYGVKD. The CDR3 covers 15 residues. This chain's CDR3 is CAISPAGGPNEKLFF. The DNA for the CDR3 is TGTGCCATCAGTCCAGCCGGTGGGCCTAATGAAAAACTGTTTTTT.

J is TRBJ2-3 and V is TRBV28; TRBD2 is a possible D gene (6 bases). Trimming stripped 5 bases from V and 4 bases from J, with 19 bases between. Per the germline V gene, CDR1 is MDHEN and CDR2 is SYDVKM. This CDR3 spans 16 amino acids. As DNA, the CDR3 is TGTGCCAGCAGTGCGCCGGGACTGATATACGCAGATACGCAGTATTTT. The encoded protein is CASSAPGLIYADTQYF.

The CDR3 nucleotides read TGCGCCAGCGGACCTCGTTTCCAAGAGACCCAGTACTTC. Encoded protein: CASGPRFQETQYF. V and J are TRBV5-1 and TRBJ2-5; the D is unclear. The germline V gene has CDR1 SGHRS and CDR2 YFSETQ. Trimming pared 7 bases from V and 1 base from J, leaving 11 bases between. This CDR3 is built from 13 residues.

CDR3 amino acids: CASSLFGVYEQYF. The CDR3 bases are TGCGCCAGCAGCTTATTTGGTGTCTACGAGCAGTACTTC. V usage is TRBV5-1 and J usage is TRBJ2-7; no definite D call. CDR3 length: 13 residues. V shed 2 bases and J shed 3 bases, with 9 bases lying between them. Germline V gives CDR1 SGHRS, CDR2 YFSETQ.

This clonotype was seen a few times. The J gene is TRBJ2-3, the V gene TRBV29-1, with TRBD2 as a possible D gene (5 bases). Germline lookup yields CDR1 SQVTM and CDR2 ANQGSEA. V was trimmed by 6 bases and J by 4 bases, leaving 11 bases between them. This CDR3 is 12 amino acids long. The CDR3 sequence: CSVSRGPDTQYF. The CDR3 coding sequence is TGCAGCGTGAGCCGGGGTCCAGATACGCAGTATTTT.

This chain connects TRBV27 to TRBJ2-2, with 14 bases aligning to TRBD2. The CDR3 loop spans 15 amino acids. Trimming removed 5 bases from V and 9 bases from J; junction bases left unmatched: 5. The germline V gene encodes CDR1 MNHEY and CDR2 SMNVEV (reference sequence). The CDR3 here is CASSLGTSGGRELFF. The CDR3 nucleotides read TGTGCCAGCAGTCTTGGGACTAGCGGGGGTCGGGAGCTGTTTTTT.

The chain combines TRBV27 with TRBJ2-3; D remains ambiguous. Germline CDR1 MNHEY, CDR2 SMNVEV (reference sequence). V lost 3 bases, J lost 2 bases, and 9 bases lay in between. The CDR3 totals 14 residues. This CDR3 is CASSFNANTDTQYF. The CDR3 region has the DNA TGTGCCAGCAGTTTTAACGCCAACACAGATACGCAGTATTTT.

The V call is TRBV4-2, the J call TRBJ2-5; D is perhaps TRBD2 (6 bases). The CDR3 length is 17 residues. CDR1 and CDR2 from the germline V gene are LGHNA and YNFKEQ. V was shortened by 5 bases and J by 5 bases, with 24 bases between the two germline ends. CDR3 amino acids: CASSFQGSGDSDETQYF. The CDR3 coding sequence is TGTGCCAGCAGCTTTCAGGGATCGGGAGATAGTGATGAGACCCAGTACTTC.

In this sample, this clonotype turned up a few times. The rearrangement uses TRBV6-2 or TRBV6-3 and TRBJ2-1; 8 nucleotides line up with TRBD2. The CDR3 spans 15 residues. The J segment lost 9 bases and the V segment lost 2 bases, leaving 9 bases of the junction unmatched. Germline assignment: CDR1 MNHEY and CDR2 SVGEGT. CDR3 sequence: CASSYVSGGGGEQFF. DNA of the CDR3: TGTGCCAGCAGTTACGTCTCCGGGGGGGGTGGTGAGCAGTTCTTC.

The chain carries TRBV5-1 and TRBJ2-3, with TRBD2 matching 8 bases. J lost 2 bases, V lost 0 bases, and 5 bases had no gene match. Looked up from germline, CDR1 is SGHRS and CDR2 is YFSETQ. The CDR3 totals 16 residues. CDR3 region: CASSLGLAIHTDTQYF. For the CDR3, the DNA is TGCGCCAGCAGCTTGGGACTAGCGATCCACACAGATACGCAGTATTTT.

This clonotype was seen at least ten times. The rearrangement uses TRBV29-1 and TRBJ2-3, with D perhaps matching TRBD2 (6 bases). The germline CDR1 and CDR2 sequences are SQVTM and ANQGSEA. V was pared by 0 bases and J by 3 bases, with 16 bases between. The CDR3 is 16 amino acids. The CDR3 region is CSVEEMAGRGTDTQYF. The DNA for the CDR3 is TGCAGCGTTGAAGAGATGGCCGGGAGAGGGACAGATACGCAGTATTTT.

There are many counts of this clonotype. The chain combines TRBV12-3 or TRBV12-4 with TRBJ1-2, with D hard to call. CDR3 length equals 12 residues. Trimming left V 3 bases short and J 4 bases short, with 6 bases between. In DNA, the CDR3 is TGTGCCAGCAGTTTTACAGCCTATGGCTACACCTTC. Its protein product is CASSFTAYGYTF.